These 13 T cell receptor beta chains came from one sample sequenced in a study of regulatory T cells in long-lasting Graves disease. Combining iRepertoire HTBI primers with Arm-PCR of CDR3 regions, the authors built TCR beta libraries. In TCRdb, the multiplex PCR reads were re-called with MiXCR into one record per CDR3 protein. Among approximately 690,000 distinct CDR3 sequences, about 30% were seen once, and the ten largest hold around 42%. Time point reported: persistent/refractory GD, antithyroid drugs over 5 years with positive TRAb. Construction of the TCR library relied on RNA isolated from PBMCs. Sequencing was performed on peripheral blood mononuclear cells (PBMCs), taken when the disease was refractory, from a patient treated with antithyroid drugs. The receptors were gathered from a female donor with Graves disease.

This clonotype was observed a handful of times. This chain joins TRBV6-5 and TRBJ2-2; 11 bases agree with TRBD1. With V trimmed by 4 bases and J by 7 bases, 14 bases remained unmatched. CDR1 MNHEY and CDR2 SVGAGI come from the germline V gene. The CDR3 sequence is 18 residues long. This CDR3 is CASSSPGQGARYGGELFF. The CDR3 DNA is TGTGCCAGCAGTTCTCCAGGACAGGGGGCCCGATATGGCGGGGAGCTGTTTTTT.

The table lists this clonotype with many counts. This chain connects TRBV28 to TRBJ1-2; 7 nucleotides line up with TRBD1. With V trimmed by 1 base and J by 4 bases, 12 bases remained unmatched. Germline V gives CDR1 MDHEN, CDR2 SYDVKM. CDR3 length: 17 amino acids. The CDR3 DNA sequence: TGTGCCAGCAGTTTATTAGGACAGGAAGTTTTAGGCTATGGCTACACCTTC. Protein product: CASSLLGQEVLGYGYTF.

This clonotype was recorded at least ten times. J is TRBJ2-7 and V is TRBV10-3; the D gene is possibly TRBD2 (5 bases). The germline CDR1 and CDR2 sequences are ENHRY and SYGVKD. This CDR3 spans 11 amino acids. CDR3 region: CAIRDSYEQYF. CDR3 in DNA: TGTGCAATTCGGGATTCCTACGAGCAGTACTTC.

The chain recombines TRBV29-1 with TRBJ2-7; D might be TRBD2 (5 bases). The V gene's germline CDR1 is SQVTM and CDR2 ANQGSEA. Trimming shortened V by 3 bases and J by 3 bases, and 21 bases separated the two germline ends. The CDR3 covers 16 residues. The CDR3 DNA reads as TGCAGCGTTGAGGATCGGGGATTGGACGGAATCTACGAGCAGTACTTC. Residues: CSVEDRGLDGIYEQYF.

This chain uses TRBV20-1 with TRBJ1-1; D is possibly TRBD1 (5 bases). Germline-derived CDR1 and CDR2 are DFQATT and SNEGSKA (reference sequence). The CDR3 runs to 17 residues. The germline V and J ends were trimmed by 2 bases and 4 bases, with 23 bases remaining between them. CDR3 protein: CSARPLGGGGTSTEAFF. The CDR3 DNA reads as TGCAGTGCTAGACCTTTGGGAGGTGGGGGGACGAGCACTGAAGCTTTCTTT.

J is TRBJ2-2 and V is TRBV7-3; 8 bases are a match to TRBD2. Germline V gene lookup returns CDR1 SGHTA and CDR2 FQGTGA. The CDR3 spans 13 residues. V lost 5 bases to trimming and J lost 6 bases; unmatched junction nucleotides: 2. CDR3 in amino acids: CASSPREAGELFF. The CDR3 DNA reads TGTGCCAGCAGCCCGCGGGAGGCCGGGGAGCTGTTTTTT.

In regard to this clonotype: A much larger clone sits a single nucleotide away, making a read error possible. V and J are TRBV29-1 and TRBJ1-5; the D is unclear. Trimming removed 7 bases from V and 4 bases from J, with 14 bases in between. Germline V CDR1 and CDR2: SQVTM, ANQGSEA. The CDR3 contains 13 residues. CDR3 bases: TGCAGCGCCCGTGATGGGAGGAATCAGCCCCAGCATTTT. Translating it yields CSARDGRNQPQHF.

This clonotype was seen more than once but under ten times. CDR3 in amino acids: CASSQDGPGSNQPQHF. DNA for the CDR3: TGTGCCAGCAGCCAAGACGGGCCCGGGAGCAATCAGCCCCAGCATTTT. The rearrangement uses TRBV3-1 and TRBJ1-5; D uncertain. This CDR3 comprises 16 residues. V lost 0 bases to trimming and J lost 1 base, with 10 bases between them. CDR1 is LGHDT and CDR2 is YNNKEL in the germline V gene (reference sequence).

The chain couples TRBV6-1 to TRBJ2-7; tentative D call: TRBD1 (6 bases). The CDR3 is 15 amino acids. Trimming removed 5 bases at V and 1 base at J, with 15 bases between. CDR1 is MNHNS, CDR2 SASEGT, per germline. Here the CDR3 DNA reads TGTGCCAGCAGTCCAGACTCCAGGGGATCCTACGAGCAGTACTTC. Translating gives CASSPDSRGSYEQYF.

In its sample, this clonotype was seen many times. The CDR3 region is CASSPRDISNQPQHF. The CDR3 region has the DNA TGTGCCAGCAGCCCCCGGGACATTAGCAATCAGCCCCAGCATTTT. This chain uses TRBV12-3 or TRBV12-4 with TRBJ1-5; D is perhaps TRBD1 (6 bases). The ends were cut back, 6 bases at V and 0 bases at J, with 12 bases in the middle. This CDR3 contains 15 residues.

There are a few counts of this clonotype. The V and J genes are TRBV4-1 and TRBJ2-7; D gene ambiguous. The CDR3 is 14 residues long. V was pared by 0 bases and J by 1 base, with 7 bases between. CDR1 is MGHRA, CDR2 YSYEKL, per germline. The CDR3 loop is CASSQDGRSYEQYF. The CDR3 DNA reads TGCGCCAGCAGCCAAGACGGCAGATCCTACGAGCAGTACTTC.

The chain joins TRBV29-1 to TRBJ1-1; D is possibly TRBD1 (5 bases). Looked up from germline, CDR1 is SQVTM and CDR2 is ANQGSEA. V was shortened by 2 bases and J by 0 bases, with 19 bases between the two germline ends. This CDR3 spans 17 amino acids. The CDR3 loop is CSVELSRTRRVNTEAFF. The CDR3 DNA reads TGCAGCGTTGAACTTTCGAGGACACGAAGAGTGAACACTGAAGCTTTCTTT. Using reference TRBV29-1 and TRBJ1-1 for the parts outside the CDR3, the full variable domain is SAVISQKPSRDICQRGTSLTIQCQVDSQVTMMFWYRQQPGQSLTLIATANQGSEATYESGFVIDKFPISRPNLTFSTLTVSNMSPEDSSIYLCSVELSRTRRVNTEAFFGQGTRLTVV.

The CDR3 nucleotides are TGTGCCAGCAGTATTGGACAGGCAAATACGCAGTATTTT. Protein sequence: CASSIGQANTQYF. This sequence joins TRBV2 and TRBJ2-3; 7 bases line up with TRBD1. J lost 7 bases, V lost 5 bases, and 6 bases had no gene match. The CDR3 is 13 amino acids. Germline CDR1 is SNHLY and CDR2 is FYNNEI.